This entry features one T cell receptor beta chain sequence. There are a few counts of this clone. The clone's antigen remains unknown. There are no base qualities to consult, and no much larger clone falls within one base. The High Capacity cDNA Reverse Transcription Kit was used to reverse transcribe all of the isolated RNA, meaning that expressed TCRB transcripts were what got sequenced. Naive, central memory and regulatory T cell samples underwent deep immunoSEQ sequencing, averaging approximately 3.5 million total reads per sample. After sorted cells were lysed in RLT buffer, RNA was extracted with DNase-treated RNeasy Micro or Mini kits, with the choice depending on cell number. To prevent cross-contamination, every cell subset was processed on its own, while patient and healthy donor samples were processed together. The immunoSEQ multiplex PCR was used to amplify TCRB sequences from cDNA, generating 87-bp fragments that spanned the CDR3 region. Sequencing of the amplicons was done on the Illumina HiSeq platform. In the authors' own workflow: PCR bias was corrected computationally using synthetic template baselines, and reads within Hamming distance 2 were collapsed, with unmergeable singletons discarded. Reads were aligned against IMGT so that V, D and J genes, CDR3 length and insertions or deletions at six rearrangement sites could be assigned. Within each subset, clonotype counts were normalized to the number of sorted cells before true diversity and Gini coefficients were calculated with the tcR R package. The overlap coefficient, calculated on TCRB nucleotide sequences, was used to quantify repertoire sharing. As a proxy for the pre-selection repertoire, out-of-frame TCRB sequences from naive cells were analyzed. The clones in this table, taken by TCRdb from immuneACCESS, are in-frame only. Not every clone is retained; where verified, under half of the shortfall comes from an unresolved V gene, and the cause of the rest is unknown. D and trimming were read from the DNA, whereas the V and J calls and clone size are those reported in that table. The sample table shows about 640,000 clones, and roughly an eighth are seen once. Of the sample, more than 0.1% is held by the ten largest clones.

These data belong to a study of beta chain features in type 1 diabetes (dated by TCRdb to 2016 to 2019). Describing the broader study: Mean age, gender distribution, total cell number and subset yield were not different between patients and healthy donors. Across all samples, almost 110 million sorted cells were examined, and cell number per subset correlated strongly with RNA yield. In the study, TCRB repertoires of sorted circulating CD4+ T cell subsets from recently diagnosed type 1 diabetes patients were compared with those of matched healthy donors. Naive and central memory subsets were obtained from all 28 donors, but regulatory and stem cell-like memory subsets were isolated from only 8 patients and about eight healthy donors. The study at large found these results: At VDJ recombination sites, patients with type 1 diabetes made fewer insertions and deleted more nucleotides, a pattern implying thymic rearrangement abnormalities. Because the HLA sub-analyses included only small numbers of individuals, any influence of HLA type on TCRB rearrangement was left unresolved. A moderate but significant shortening of TCRB CDR3 length was observed in type 1 diabetes patients in all four CD4+ subsets. Naive, central memory and regulatory TCRB repertoires appeared to be more similar among patients than among healthy donors. Because cDNA was sequenced instead of genomic DNA, highly expressing activated cells could be over-represented, though the groups showed no difference in activation or CD3 levels. PCR might favor shorter templates, but patient and control samples were amplified and corrected together, so any skew would affect both groups equally.

Including the terminal cysteine and phenylalanine, the CDR3 comprises 16 residues. Left in the record is the CDR3 DNA by itself, 48 bases read in frame from the first base. A distance of 16 bases separates the germline ends of V and J, which lose 3 bases and 2 bases respectively. CDR1 SGHDT and CDR2 YYEEEE are derived from the germline V gene. Each donor gave one peripheral blood draw, roughly 120 mL on average, collected into heparinised tubes. Naive, central memory, regulatory and stem cell-like memory CD4+ T cells were sorted on a BD FACSAria II using a panel including CD45RO, CCR7, CD25, CD127, CD95 and CD27. A purity above 95% was achieved for all sorted populations. PBMCs were separated immediately by Lymphoprep density gradient centrifugation and were stained directly, without being cultured. So that batch effects would be minimized, each experiment stained and sorted samples in pairs, pairing one healthy donor with one patient.

The TCR sequence derives from a man aged 30 to 39 with type 1 diabetes. The sample comprised naive CD4+ T cells from blood. The meaning of the sample's cell subset or site label: true naive CD4+ T cells. The sequence links TRBV5-6 to TRBJ2-3, with the D assignment possibly TRBD1 or TRBD2, given 6 matching bases for each. This receptor has the CDR3 CASSSVGGPYTDTQYF. The sequenced DNA is TGTGCCAGCAGCTCCGTAGGGGGGCCTTACACAGATACGCAGTATTTT. Where the CDR3 stops, the reference TRBV5-6 and TRBJ2-3 genes take over; the full variable domain is DAGVTQSPTHLIKTRGQQVTLRCSPKSGHDTVSWYQQALGQGPQFIFQYYEEEERQRGNFPDRFSGHQFPNYSSELNVNALLLGDSALYLCASSSVGGPYTDTQYFGPGTRLTVL.